The entry below describes one T cell receptor (beta chain). Trimming took 2 bases from V and 5 from J; bases not matched to a gene: 1. CDR3 length: 15 residues. Germline-derived CDR1 and CDR2 are MNHEY and SVGEGT. This record comes from a study of blood T cell repertoires in COVID-19. Study-level background: Italy, Spain and the United States were the sources of the convalescent and acute COVID-19 samples. T cells, B-cell-depleted T cells, or PBMCs supplied cDNA or gDNA.

In the study's own analysis: It was from reference gene primer amplification that nucleated cell counts were estimated. TCRdb's copy holds only in-frame clones and misses some; the assay was immunoSEQ multiplex PCR. The D gene and trimming were derived from the DNA, and the V and J assignments and clone size from that table. The table lists some 300,000 clones, less than 90% of them singletons. Enrolled during active infection, Seattle patients were then followed longitudinally. This sequence was found in a woman in her seventies with COVID-19, enrolled during active disease. The chain recombines TRBV6-2 or TRBV6-3 with TRBJ2-5; 14 bases are shared with TRBD2. The specimen sequenced was peripheral blood. The DNA for the CDR3 is TGTGCCAGCAGTTACCGGACTAGCGGGGGGGAGACCCAGTACTTC. It specifies CASSYRTSGGETQYF.